This T cell receptor (beta chain) came from a study of blood T cells in healthy people across ages. V was cut by 10 bases and J by 4 bases, with 11 bases left in between. The germline V gene encodes CDR1 ENHRY and CDR2 SYGVKD. CDR3 length: 12 amino acids. It was with a sample-barcoded 5' primer and a J-beta primer mix that a second PCR of about 7 to 12 cycles was run. A template-switch adaptor that had 12 random nucleotides put a tag on each cDNA molecule. Via MiXCR, TCRdb re-called the 5' RACE reads, giving one row per CDR3 protein. The profile shows about 970,000 distinct CDR3 sequences, roughly 51% of them singletons.

V gene TRBV10-3 combines with J gene TRBJ2-1, with D tentatively TRBD2 (5 bases). The TCR originated in a woman aged 60 to 75 in good health. Sequenced material: blood. Written as DNA, the CDR3 is TGTGCCACCGGACTGGAATACAATGAGCAGTTCTTC. This encodes CATGLEYNEQFF.